The following is a T cell receptor beta chain sequence with its context. Antigen unknown. This sample was included in a study of siplizumab effects on memory and regulatory T cells. Study-wide points: Alloreactive CD4+ clones that could be mapped were on average roughly 69% Treg-derived with siplizumab, against roughly 27% in controls. Tregs proliferating in siplizumab cultures lacked confirmation of their suppressive function.

CDR3 size: 13 residues. Germline values: CDR1 SGDLS, CDR2 YYNGEE. Losses at the gene ends were 3 bases for V and 5 bases for J; bases not matched to a gene: 2. Approximately 10^5 TCR templates underwent assay in every sample. Generated by immunoSEQ multiplex PCR, the TCRdb table keeps only in-frame clones and is missing some. The sample has about 100,000 clones, more than 85% seen once. The rearrangement uses TRBV9 and TRBJ1-3, with TRBD1 matching over 7 bases. This TCR was recovered from a human donor in good health. Some clones in this sample may be carry-over from other donors' samples. Material for sequencing was CD4+ T cells sorted from blood. The CDR3 bases are TGTGCCAGCAGCGGGACAGGACGAAACACCATATATTTT. Translated, it gives CASSGTGRNTIYF.